This is a list of T cell receptor beta chains from one sample in a study of blood T cell repertoires in COVID-19. Produced via immunoSEQ multiplex PCR; TCRdb's table is partial and in-frame only. Of 250,000 or so clones in the sample, more than 75% were seen once. Input material: PBMCs or T cells enriched from blood (not recorded which). Every receptor here comes from a woman in her fifties or sixties who had been exposed to COVID-19. The CDR3 runs from the conserved cysteine through the conserved F or W. The D gene is left open where the match is weak. Clone size is stated in some rows and not others, as once, few, many or a class when expanded.

D gene,clone size,V gene,J gene,CDR3 DNA,CDR3 protein
.,.,TRBV21-1,TRBJ1-2,TGTGCCAGCAGCAAAGGGGGCAGATTGTATGGCTACACCTTC,CASSKGGRLYGYTF
TRBD2,.,TRBV12-3/TRBV12-4,TRBJ2-1,TGTGCCAGCAGCCCGGGGGGGGAGCAGTTCTTC,CASSPGGEQFF
.,.,TRBV5-1,TRBJ2-7,TGCGCCAGCAGTTCACCCCGGGACAACATCGCCTGGGCCTACGAGCAGTACTTC,CASSSPRDNIAWAYEQYF
.,.,TRBV6-5,TRBJ2-7,TGTGCCAGCAGGAGGAGACTCGAGAACTACGAGCAGTACTTC,CASRRRLENYEQYF
.,many,TRBV2,TRBJ1-4,TGTGCCAGCAGCCCACGGGGGGGTTGGGATGAAAAACTGTTTTTT,CASSPRGGWDEKLFF
.,.,TRBV2,TRBJ2-3,TGTGCCAGCAGTGAAGCAATGAGGAGGGCCCAGAGAACAGATACGCAGTATTTT,CASSEAMRRAQRTDTQYF
.,.,TRBV5-5,TRBJ1-1,TGTGCCAGCAGCTTGCCGGGACACCGGAACACTGAAGCTTTCTTT,CASSLPGHRNTEAFF
.,.,TRBV10-3,TRBJ1-6,TGTGCCATCAGTGTATCAGGGCCCCAACCGGATTCACCCCTCCACTTT,CAISVSGPQPDSPLHF
TRBD1,.,TRBV7-9,TRBJ1-2,TGTGCCAGCAGCCCTCAGGGGGGACACTATGGCTACACCTTC,CASSPQGGHYGYTF
.,many,TRBV2,TRBJ2-5,TGTGCCAGCAAGGGTGGGGCGGAGACCCAGTACTTC,CASKGGAETQYF
TRBD1,.,TRBV2,TRBJ2-7,TGTGCCAGCAAGACAGGGGGGTTGGATTACGAGCAGTACTTC,CASKTGGLDYEQYF
.,.,TRBV28,TRBJ1-6,TGTGCCAGCAGTCCAAGGAGGGGGGGTAATTCACCCCTCCACTTT,CASSPRRGGNSPLHF
TRBD1,.,TRBV7-6,TRBJ2-7,TGTGCCAGCAGCCTACAGGGGTCTTCCTACGAGCAGTACTTC,CASSLQGSSYEQYF
TRBD1,.,TRBV4-1,TRBJ2-5,TGCGCCAGCAGCCAAGAAGGACAGGGAGAGACCCAGTACTTC,CASSQEGQGETQYF
.,.,TRBV30,TRBJ1-2,TGTGCCTGGAGTGTAAAGGGGAACGGCTATGGCTACACCTTC,CAWSVKGNGYGYTF
TRBD2,.,TRBV5-1,TRBJ2-5,TGCGCCAGCAGCCCCGGACTAGCGGGGGACGGGACCCAGTACTTC,CASSPGLAGDGTQYF
.,.,TRBV28,TRBJ2-2,TGTGCCAGCAGGCCGGACTACCTCCCCGGGGAGCTGTTTTTT,CASRPDYLPGELFF